The entry below gives a single TCR beta chain sequence along with its context. TCRdb processed the 5' RACE reads again and assigns one entry to each CDR3 protein, with no DNA. This repertoire includes under 600,000 distinct CDR3 sequences. The record originates from a study of T cells expressing NK-cell markers. Across the study: Among eight sequenced donors, seven carried HCMV seropositivity while one was seronegative.

The CDR3 has 14 amino acids. Germline values: CDR1 SNHLY, CDR2 FYNNEI. The rearrangement uses TRBV2 and TRBJ2-2. The sequenced sample consisted of blood T cells: a sorted CD56 or NKG2C T cell subset, CD4+ or CD8+ T cells, or bulk PBMC T cells (not recorded which). The receptor was derived from a woman aged 50 to 60 in good health. The CDR3 here is CASSEAGTTGELFF. Variable domain in full (rest from reference TRBV2 and TRBJ2-2): EPEVTQTPSHQVTQMGQEVILRCVPISNHLYFYWYRQILGQKVEFLVSFYNNEISEKSEIFDDQFSVERPDGSNFTLKIRSTKLEDSAMYFCASSEAGTTGELFFGEGSRLTVL.